The source of this T cell receptor beta chain is a study of cytomegalovirus exposure and HLA in healthy donors. Study conclusions and caveats: Researchers had no immune exposure information except CMV serostatus available. Earlier analysis looked at TCR beta V segments, and most were productive about 87% or about 30% of the time.

Concerning this clone itself: Its antigen is not identified.

Amplification used 60 Vbeta primers and 13 Jbeta primers. The method was immunoSEQ multiplex PCR; TCRdb's version includes in-frame clones alone and lacks a portion of them. The sample carries some 160,000 clones, 70% to 85% recorded once. The receptor was derived from a woman aged 35 to 49 in good health and CMV-seronegative. Sequencing was performed on PBMCs.

CDR3 amino acids: CASSSGQVYGNTIYF. DNA of the CDR3: TGTGCCAGCAGCTCGGGACAGGTGTATGGAAACACCATATATTTT. The V call is TRBV5-6, the J call TRBJ1-3, with TRBD1 matching over 8 bases. Trimming took 3 bases from V and 3 from J; bases not matched to a gene: 5. CDR1 is SGHDT, CDR2 YYEEEE, per germline. The CDR3 has 15 amino acids.